A few counts support the clone carrying this T cell receptor (beta chain). Some clones are missing from TCRdb's copy, which holds only in-frame ones; the method was immunoSEQ multiplex PCR. In the table there are about 82,000 clones, around 80% of which are singletons. Per the germline V gene, CDR1 is MNHEY and CDR2 is SMNVEV (reference sequence). Trimming removed 5 bases from V and 0 bases from J, with 11 bases in between. CDR3 length: 15 amino acids. The data are from a study of blood T cell repertoires in COVID-19. Study-wide background: Material from acute and convalescent COVID-19 was sourced from the United States, Italy and Spain.

The TCR sequence derives from a woman aged 60-75 years with acute or convalescent COVID-19. This chain connects TRBV27 to TRBJ1-5, with D possibly TRBD1 on 5 matching bases. Sequences were obtained from peripheral blood. CDR3 DNA sequence: TGTGCCAGCAGTCCAGGGATTATTAGCAATCAGCCCCAGCATTTT. The encoded protein is CASSPGIISNQPQHF.